A selection of T cell receptor beta chains follows, all from one sample in a study of CD8+ T cells in alopecia areata. Assay used: immunoSEQ multiplex PCR; TCRdb lists only in-frame clones, some missing. The data show 100,000 to 130,000 clones, roughly 55% seen once. The material sequenced was NKG2D-low CD8+ T cells sorted from blood. Source of these receptors: a human donor with alopecia areata. Each CDR3 is given with its conserved first and last residue. Each record gives: clone size, V gene, J gene, D gene, CDR3 DNA, CDR3 protein. The D gene is left open where the match is weak. A clone size is listed for some rows: how often the clone was seen (once, few, many), or a class if it is expanded.

abundance: -; v_gene: TRBV2; j_gene: TRBJ2-2; d_gene: TRBD1; CDR3nt: TGTGCCAGCAGAGATACCGGGACAGGGCTTAACACCGGGGAGCTGTTTTTT; CDR3aa: CASRDTGTGLNTGELFF
abundance: -; v_gene: TRBV9; j_gene: TRBJ2-1; d_gene: TRBD2; CDR3nt: TGTGCCAGCAGCCCCCCGGCGGGAGGGCTAATCAATGAGCAGTTCTTC; CDR3aa: CASSPPAGGLINEQFF
abundance: few; v_gene: TRBV29-1; j_gene: TRBJ2-7; d_gene: TRBD2; CDR3nt: TGCAGCACCTTAGCGGGAGAGGCCTACGAGCAGTACTTC; CDR3aa: CSTLAGEAYEQYF
abundance: -; v_gene: TRBV5-6; j_gene: TRBJ1-1; d_gene: TRBD1; CDR3nt: TGTGCCAGCAGCTTGGCAGGGGGTGAAGCTTTCTTT; CDR3aa: CASSLAGGEAFF
abundance: many; v_gene: TRBV6-5; j_gene: TRBJ2-5; d_gene: -; CDR3nt: TGTGCCATCAGTGTCCACGGCAGCCAAGAGACCCAGTACTTC; CDR3aa: CAISVHGSQETQYF
abundance: once; v_gene: TRBV27; j_gene: TRBJ1-4; d_gene: -; CDR3nt: TGTGCCAGCAAGACGAGCGGTGAAAAACTGTTTTTT; CDR3aa: CASKTSGEKLFF
abundance: -; v_gene: TRBV27; j_gene: TRBJ2-3; d_gene: TRBD1; CDR3nt: TGTGCCAGCAGTTTACCCGGGACAGGGAATACGCAGTATTTT; CDR3aa: CASSLPGTGNTQYF
abundance: -; v_gene: TRBV5-6; j_gene: TRBJ1-2; d_gene: TRBD1; CDR3nt: TGTGCCAGCAGCTTTGGGACAGGGGCTGGCTACACCTTC; CDR3aa: CASSFGTGAGYTF
abundance: -; v_gene: TRBV20-1; j_gene: TRBJ2-7; d_gene: -; CDR3nt: TGCAGTGCTAGAGGCACCTACGAGCAGTACTTC; CDR3aa: CSARGTYEQYF
abundance: -; v_gene: TRBV6-5; j_gene: TRBJ2-7; d_gene: -; CDR3nt: TGTGCCAGCCAGTATTATTACGAGCAGTACTTC; CDR3aa: CASQYYYEQYF
abundance: -; v_gene: TRBV5-6; j_gene: TRBJ1-5; d_gene: TRBD1; CDR3nt: TGTGCCAGCAGCTACGGACAGGGCCGGCAGCCCCAGCATTTT; CDR3aa: CASSYGQGRQPQHF
abundance: -; v_gene: TRBV29-1; j_gene: TRBJ2-2; d_gene: TRBD2; CDR3nt: TGCAGCGTTGCCTCCAGCGGGGGTTTCACCGGGGAGCTGTTTTTT; CDR3aa: CSVASSGGFTGELFF
abundance: once; v_gene: TRBV25-1; j_gene: TRBJ2-7; d_gene: TRBD1; CDR3nt: TGTGCCAGCCAGACAGGGGTCCCCTACGAGCAGTACTTC; CDR3aa: CASQTGVPYEQYF
abundance: -; v_gene: TRBV4-1; j_gene: TRBJ2-7; d_gene: -; CDR3nt: TGCGCCAGCAGCCAAACTTCCCAAGATTACGAGCAGTACTTC; CDR3aa: CASSQTSQDYEQYF
abundance: -; v_gene: TRBV27; j_gene: TRBJ2-7; d_gene: -; CDR3nt: TGTGCCAGCAGTTTGACGGCGAGGAACTACGAGCAGTACTTC; CDR3aa: CASSLTARNYEQYF
abundance: -; v_gene: TRBV14; j_gene: TRBJ2-7; d_gene: -; CDR3nt: TGTGCCAGCAGCCAAGTATTCAGATCCGAGCAGTACTTC; CDR3aa: CASSQVFRSEQYF
abundance: -; v_gene: TRBV7-9; j_gene: TRBJ2-1; d_gene: TRBD2; CDR3nt: TGTGCCAGCAGCTTATCGGGACTAGCGGAGAATGAGCAGTTCTTC; CDR3aa: CASSLSGLAENEQFF
abundance: -; v_gene: TRBV29-1; j_gene: TRBJ2-3; d_gene: -; CDR3nt: TGCAGCGTTGTCGGGCGGGCAGATACGCAGTATTTT; CDR3aa: CSVVGRADTQYF
abundance: -; v_gene: TRBV5-1; j_gene: TRBJ2-7; d_gene: TRBD1; CDR3nt: TGCGCCAGCAGGATCGGGACAGGAACCGAGCAGTACTTC; CDR3aa: CASRIGTGTEQYF
abundance: few; v_gene: TRBV19; j_gene: TRBJ2-5; d_gene: -; CDR3nt: TGTGCCAGTACCCCTTCAGGGAGGAGTAGCCAAGAGACCCAGTACTTC; CDR3aa: CASTPSGRSSQETQYF
abundance: -; v_gene: TRBV27; j_gene: TRBJ2-3; d_gene: -; CDR3nt: TGTGCCAGCAGTTTAACCAGGACAGAAGATACGCAGTATTTT; CDR3aa: CASSLTRTEDTQYF
abundance: few; v_gene: TRBV4-1; j_gene: TRBJ2-1; d_gene: TRBD2; CDR3nt: TGCGCCAGCAGCCAAGTAACTAGCGGCTACAATGAGCAGTTCTTC; CDR3aa: CASSQVTSGYNEQFF
abundance: -; v_gene: TRBV13; j_gene: TRBJ1-2; d_gene: TRBD1; CDR3nt: TGTGCCAGCAGCGCCAAGGGGACAGACTATGGCTACACCTTC; CDR3aa: CASSAKGTDYGYTF
abundance: -; v_gene: TRBV27; j_gene: TRBJ2-7; d_gene: -; CDR3nt: TGTGCCAGCGGCAGAGGGAGCACCTACGAGCAGTACTTC; CDR3aa: CASGRGSTYEQYF
abundance: -; v_gene: TRBV29-1; j_gene: TRBJ2-1; d_gene: -; CDR3nt: TGCAGCGTTGCCTACCCGGGGGAAGCCTACAATGAGCAGTTCTTC; CDR3aa: CSVAYPGEAYNEQFF
abundance: -; v_gene: TRBV7-9; j_gene: TRBJ1-1; d_gene: -; CDR3nt: TGTGCCAGCAGCTTACAGAGAAACACTGAAGCTTTCTTT; CDR3aa: CASSLQRNTEAFF
abundance: -; v_gene: TRBV28; j_gene: TRBJ2-7; d_gene: -; CDR3nt: TGTGCCAGCAGCCCTATATCTAGGCGGTACGAGCAGTACTTC; CDR3aa: CASSPISRRYEQYF
abundance: -; v_gene: TRBV5-1; j_gene: TRBJ1-1; d_gene: -; CDR3nt: TGCGCCAGCAGCTTGGCGACACGGCTCGGTTTTCGGAACACTGAAGCTTTCTTT; CDR3aa: CASSLATRLGFRNTEAFF
abundance: -; v_gene: TRBV29-1; j_gene: TRBJ2-3; d_gene: TRBD2; CDR3nt: TGCAGCGTCCCGGCGTGGCTAGCGGGCACAGATACGCAGTATTTT; CDR3aa: CSVPAWLAGTDTQYF
abundance: once; v_gene: TRBV5-1; j_gene: TRBJ2-3; d_gene: -; CDR3nt: TGCGCCAGCAGCTTGCGGAGGCCAGCAGATACGCAGTATTTT; CDR3aa: CASSLRRPADTQYF
abundance: -; v_gene: TRBV13; j_gene: TRBJ1-1; d_gene: -; CDR3nt: TGTGCCAGCAGCTTAAGGGGAGTCCCTGAAGCTTTCTTT; CDR3aa: CASSLRGVPEAFF
abundance: -; v_gene: TRBV2; j_gene: TRBJ1-5; d_gene: -; CDR3nt: TGTGCCAGCGGTTTGTCTAGCAATCAGCCCCAGCATTTT; CDR3aa: CASGLSSNQPQHF
abundance: few; v_gene: TRBV4-1; j_gene: TRBJ2-1; d_gene: -; CDR3nt: TGCGCCAGCAGCCAAGCCCTGAGCTCCTACAATGAGCAGTTCTTC; CDR3aa: CASSQALSSYNEQFF
abundance: few; v_gene: TRBV7-2; j_gene: TRBJ1-1; d_gene: -; CDR3nt: TGTGCCAGCAGCTTGGGTGGGGATGAAGCTTTCTTT; CDR3aa: CASSLGGDEAFF
abundance: once; v_gene: TRBV4-1; j_gene: TRBJ2-1; d_gene: -; CDR3nt: TGCGCCAGCACCAGCCAGGCCGGTAACAATGAGCAGTTCTTC; CDR3aa: CASTSQAGNNEQFF
abundance: -; v_gene: TRBV13; j_gene: TRBJ2-1; d_gene: TRBD2; CDR3nt: TGTGCCAGCAGCCCGGGGGAGCGGGAGCTCCGTGAGCAGTTCTTC; CDR3aa: CASSPGERELREQFF
abundance: many; v_gene: TRBV5-1; j_gene: TRBJ1-4; d_gene: -; CDR3nt: TGCGCCAGCAGCTTGGATCCCTTTTCAGGTGCGAATGAAAAACTGTTTTTT; CDR3aa: CASSLDPFSGANEKLFF
abundance: -; v_gene: TRBV29-1; j_gene: TRBJ2-3; d_gene: TRBD2; CDR3nt: TGCAGCGTTCGAGCGGGAGGTTCTTCAGATACGCAGTATTTT; CDR3aa: CSVRAGGSSDTQYF
abundance: -; v_gene: TRBV6-1; j_gene: TRBJ2-7; d_gene: -; CDR3nt: TGTGCCAGCACGGACAGCTCCTACGAGCAGTACTTC; CDR3aa: CASTDSSYEQYF
abundance: medium-sized; v_gene: TRBV19; j_gene: TRBJ2-3; d_gene: -; CDR3nt: TGTGCCAGTGAGGCAGATACGCAGTATTTT; CDR3aa: CASEADTQYF
abundance: medium-sized; v_gene: TRBV11-2; j_gene: TRBJ2-7; d_gene: TRBD1; CDR3nt: TGTGCCAGCAGCCTGGGACAGTCCTTGGGCTACGAGCAGTACTTC; CDR3aa: CASSLGQSLGYEQYF
abundance: -; v_gene: TRBV4-1; j_gene: TRBJ2-3; d_gene: TRBD2; CDR3nt: TGCGCCAGCAGCCAAAGCGGGGACACAGATACGCAGTATTTT; CDR3aa: CASSQSGDTDTQYF
abundance: -; v_gene: TRBV28; j_gene: TRBJ2-7; d_gene: -; CDR3nt: TGTGCCAGCAGTTTAGGGATCCGGCACTACGAGCAGTACTTC; CDR3aa: CASSLGIRHYEQYF
abundance: -; v_gene: TRBV7-8; j_gene: TRBJ2-7; d_gene: -; CDR3nt: TGTGCCAGCAGCTTAGCGCAGGGTATCTCCGACGAGCAGTACTTC; CDR3aa: CASSLAQGISDEQYF
abundance: -; v_gene: TRBV27; j_gene: TRBJ2-7; d_gene: -; CDR3nt: TGTGCCAGCAGCCGGTCTGCATCCTACGAGCAGTACTTC; CDR3aa: CASSRSASYEQYF
abundance: -; v_gene: TRBV7-2; j_gene: TRBJ1-5; d_gene: -; CDR3nt: TGTGCCAGCAGCTTAGCGTCCACGGCCTCAGGGCCTCGGACCGATCAGCCCCAGCATTTT; CDR3aa: CASSLASTASGPRTDQPQHF
abundance: -; v_gene: TRBV4-1; j_gene: TRBJ2-7; d_gene: -; CDR3nt: TGCGCCAGCAGCCGAGGACTTTCCTACGAGCAGTACTTC; CDR3aa: CASSRGLSYEQYF
abundance: -; v_gene: TRBV5-1; j_gene: TRBJ1-1; d_gene: TRBD1; CDR3nt: TGCGCCAGCAGCTTGCGGCAGGGGGACACTGAAGCTTTCTTT; CDR3aa: CASSLRQGDTEAFF
abundance: -; v_gene: TRBV28; j_gene: TRBJ1-1; d_gene: TRBD1; CDR3nt: TGTGCCAGCAGTTTAGTGAGGGGGCGCGAAGCTTTCTTT; CDR3aa: CASSLVRGREAFF
abundance: -; v_gene: TRBV5-6; j_gene: TRBJ2-7; d_gene: -; CDR3nt: TGTGCCAGCAGCGTCGGGAACTTGAACGAGCAGTACTTC; CDR3aa: CASSVGNLNEQYF
abundance: few; v_gene: TRBV15; j_gene: TRBJ2-1; d_gene: TRBD1; CDR3nt: TGTGCCACCAGCAAGGAAAACAGGGGTCTCTACAATGAGCAGTTCTTC; CDR3aa: CATSKENRGLYNEQFF
abundance: few; v_gene: TRBV7-8; j_gene: TRBJ2-1; d_gene: TRBD2; CDR3nt: TGTGCCAGCAGTGTCTCGGGGACTAGAAGGTTCCATGAGCAGTTCTTC; CDR3aa: CASSVSGTRRFHEQFF
abundance: few; v_gene: TRBV18; j_gene: TRBJ2-3; d_gene: TRBD2; CDR3nt: TGTGCCAGCTCACTCCTCGTCGGGGGGGTTTCCAGCGGGAGGGCCGCGCAGTATTTT; CDR3aa: CASSLLVGGVSSGRAAQYF
abundance: few; v_gene: TRBV6-6; j_gene: TRBJ2-4; d_gene: -; CDR3nt: TGTGCCAGCAGTTACCCACAATCGCCGGCCAAAAACATTCAGTACTTC; CDR3aa: CASSYPQSPAKNIQYF
abundance: -; v_gene: TRBV6-5; j_gene: TRBJ1-2; d_gene: TRBD1; CDR3nt: TGTGCCAGCAGTTTGACAGGGTTTGATGGCTACACCTTC; CDR3aa: CASSLTGFDGYTF
abundance: -; v_gene: TRBV6-5; j_gene: TRBJ2-1; d_gene: TRBD1; CDR3nt: TGTGCCAGCAGTTACCCAACAGGGGCGGGCTACAATGAGCAGTTCTTC; CDR3aa: CASSYPTGAGYNEQFF
abundance: -; v_gene: TRBV28; j_gene: TRBJ2-5; d_gene: TRBD2; CDR3nt: TGTGCCAGTCAGTCTAGCGGGAGGATCCCGGGGGAGACCCAGTACTTC; CDR3aa: CASQSSGRIPGETQYF
abundance: few; v_gene: TRBV27; j_gene: TRBJ2-1; d_gene: -; CDR3nt: TGTGCCAGCAGTTTCCTGCGGGAAGCGCAGTTCTTC; CDR3aa: CASSFLREAQFF
abundance: -; v_gene: TRBV2; j_gene: TRBJ2-1; d_gene: -; CDR3nt: TGTGCCAGCAGTTTCCCCAGGGATGGTGAGCAGTTCTTC; CDR3aa: CASSFPRDGEQFF
abundance: -; v_gene: TRBV28; j_gene: TRBJ2-7; d_gene: -; CDR3nt: TGTGCCAGTGCCCAAAGCGCCGACAGGAGCTCCTACGAGCAGTACTTC; CDR3aa: CASAQSADRSSYEQYF